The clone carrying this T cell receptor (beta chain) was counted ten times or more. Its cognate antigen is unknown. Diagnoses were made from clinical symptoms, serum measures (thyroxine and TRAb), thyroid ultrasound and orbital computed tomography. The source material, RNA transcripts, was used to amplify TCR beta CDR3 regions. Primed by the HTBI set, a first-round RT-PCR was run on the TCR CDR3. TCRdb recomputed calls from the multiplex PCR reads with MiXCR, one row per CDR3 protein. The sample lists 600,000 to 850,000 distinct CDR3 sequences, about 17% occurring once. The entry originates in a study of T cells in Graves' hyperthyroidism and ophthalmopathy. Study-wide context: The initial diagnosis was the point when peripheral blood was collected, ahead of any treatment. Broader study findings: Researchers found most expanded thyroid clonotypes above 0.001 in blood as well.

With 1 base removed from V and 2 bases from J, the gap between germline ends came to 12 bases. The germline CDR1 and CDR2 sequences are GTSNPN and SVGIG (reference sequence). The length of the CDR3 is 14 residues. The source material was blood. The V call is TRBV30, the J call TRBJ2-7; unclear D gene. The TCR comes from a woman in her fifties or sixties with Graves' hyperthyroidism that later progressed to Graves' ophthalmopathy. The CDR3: CAWSGLSFPYEQYF. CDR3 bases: TGTGCCTGGAGTGGACTGTCTTTTCCCTACGAGCAGTACTTC.